The clone carrying this T cell receptor beta chain was observed at least ten times. This sample stems from a study of response to subunit inactivated influenza vaccine. MiXCR, run by TCRdb on the RT-PCR reads, gives a single entry per CDR3 protein. The table includes about 240,000 distinct CDR3 sequences, 12% detected once. Trimming took off 5 bases at V and 4 bases at J, with 17 bases between the two ends. This CDR3 comprises 15 residues. The germline V gene has CDR1 SGHAT and CDR2 FQNNGV. The sequences come from non-naive T cells sorted from PBMCs, collected around 15 days before vaccination. The rearrangement links TRBV11-2 to TRBJ1-2; tentative D call: TRBD1 (5 bases). This TCR was sampled from a man aged 45-65 years who received an inactivated influenza vaccine. The CDR3 protein is CASSPSHGAGYGYTF. The CDR3 DNA reads as TGTGCCAGCAGCCCCTCCCACGGGGCGGGCTATGGCTACACCTTC.